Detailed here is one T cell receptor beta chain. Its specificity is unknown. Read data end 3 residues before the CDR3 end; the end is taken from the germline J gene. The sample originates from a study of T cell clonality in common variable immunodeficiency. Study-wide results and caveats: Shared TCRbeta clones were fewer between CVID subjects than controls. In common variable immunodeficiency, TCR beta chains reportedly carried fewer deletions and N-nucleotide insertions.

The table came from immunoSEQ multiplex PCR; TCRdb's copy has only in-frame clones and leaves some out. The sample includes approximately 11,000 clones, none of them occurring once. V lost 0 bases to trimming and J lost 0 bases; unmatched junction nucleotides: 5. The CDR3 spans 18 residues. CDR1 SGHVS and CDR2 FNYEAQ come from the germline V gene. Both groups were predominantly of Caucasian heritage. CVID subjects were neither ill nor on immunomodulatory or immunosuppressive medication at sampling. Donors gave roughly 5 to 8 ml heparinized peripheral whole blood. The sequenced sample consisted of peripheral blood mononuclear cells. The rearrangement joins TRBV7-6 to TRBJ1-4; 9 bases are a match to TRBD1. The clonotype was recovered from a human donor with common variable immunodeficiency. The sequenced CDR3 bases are TGTGCCAGCAGCTTAGCGAAGGGGACAGGGCCAACTAATGAAAAA. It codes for CASSLAKGTGPTNEK. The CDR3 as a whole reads CASSLAKGTGPTNEKLFF.